These T cell receptor beta chains were read from a single sample in a study of control samples from healthy donors and cancer patients. Assay: immunoSEQ multiplex PCR; the TCRdb copy retains only in-frame clones and omits some. Of 74,000 or so clones in the sample, roughly 90% were seen once. Sequencing was performed on blood. The source of these receptors is a man aged 50-59 years in good health. Each CDR3 is given with its conserved first and last residue.

>TRBV5-5|TRBJ2-5|14
CASSRGLIQETQYF
>TRBV19|TRBJ1-2|12
CASTRDNYGYTF
>TRBV6-2/TRBV6-3|TRBJ2-1|18
CASSYLSITGQLYNEQFF
>TRBV6-5|TRBJ1-1|15
CASSLTGEGNTEAFF
>TRBV6-6|TRBJ2-7|12
CASRTTGVEQYF
>TRBV7-2|TRBJ1-1|18
CASSLASAGLKSDTEAFF
>TRBV19|TRBJ1-4|15
CASSIVLAAKEKLFF
>TRBV5-1|TRBJ1-1|14
CASSPALSNTEAFF
>TRBV11-2|TRBJ1-1|15
CASSLEGVGLTEAFF
>TRBV5-5|TRBJ2-5|15
CASSFLSGGEETQYF
>TRBV5-4|TRBJ2-7|14
CASSFGTRQYEQYF
>TRBV2|TRBJ1-3|19
CASSEVTYRTNDSGNTIYF
>TRBV5-6|TRBJ2-1|14
CASGTRLGRNEQFF
>TRBV2|TRBJ1-1|11
CASSGTGEAFF
>TRBV30|TRBJ2-2|11
CAWSGGAELFF
>TRBV9|TRBJ2-1|16
CASSAVLAGGYNEQFF
>TRBV12-5|TRBJ2-1|19
CASGLRLAGGHYSYNEQFF
>TRBV6-5|TRBJ2-7|12
CASWKGRDEQYF
>TRBV7-8|TRBJ2-3|16
CASSLPRLAYTDTQYF
>TRBV2|TRBJ1-5|14
CASSGSYSNQPQHF
>TRBV27|TRBJ1-2|16
CASSPSGTTEIYGYTF
>TRBV2|TRBJ2-1|14
CASIGLAGYNEQFF
>TRBV4-3|TRBJ2-3|17
CASSHSNPRGGWDTQYF
>TRBV2|TRBJ1-5|14
CASSDRSLGQPQHF
>TRBV5-1|TRBJ1-4|16
CASSKQGPATNEKLFF
>TRBV11-3|TRBJ2-1|15
CASSSSTGWSNEQFF
>TRBV5-6|TRBJ2-7|14
CASSFRDRFYEQYF
>TRBV2|TRBJ2-1|14
CASSDRQGNNEQFF
>TRBV7-2|TRBJ1-4|14
CASSSTGNGEKLFF
>TRBV2|TRBJ2-2|15
CASKEIKGDTGELFF
>TRBV6-2/TRBV6-3|TRBJ1-6|13
CASSSHRVSPLHF
>TRBV20-1|TRBJ2-7|10
CSAHGDEQYF